This is a list of T cell receptor beta chains from one sample in a study of blood T cells in healthy people across ages. Each CDR3 protein gets one entry after TCRdb re-called the 5' RACE reads with MiXCR. The sample shows over 750,000 distinct CDR3 sequences, roughly 25% of them seen only once. This sample was shared with a second study, whose subject was T cells of mothers and their children.

Specimen: blood. The origin of the receptors is a boy younger than 18 in good health. Each CDR3 is given with its conserved first and last residue. The D gene is left open where the match is weak. Expanded clones are given a class, and other clones once, few, many or no size at all.

J: TRBJ2-1
D: .
size: .
V: TRBV7-9
CDR3: CASSSSTYNEQFF
DNA: TGTGCCAGCAGCTCATCGACTTACAATGAGCAGTTCTTC

J: TRBJ2-5
D: .
size: few
V: TRBV7-9
CDR3: CASSKGEETQYF
DNA: TGTGCCAGCTCTAAGGGCGAAGAGACCCAGTACTTC

J: TRBJ1-1
D: .
size: few
V: TRBV27
CDR3: CASSSIRVTMNTEAFF
DNA: TGTGCCAGCAGTTCCATCAGGGTAACTATGAACACTGAAGCTTTCTTT

J: TRBJ2-3
D: .
size: .
V: TRBV7-2
CDR3: CASSLVGGGQDTQYF
DNA: TGTGCCAGCAGCTTAGTGGGGGGGGGACAAGATACGCAGTATTTT

J: TRBJ2-3
D: .
size: .
V: TRBV5-1
CDR3: CASSFRLAGAVGGGTDTQYF
DNA: .

J: TRBJ1-4
D: .
size: .
V: TRBV7-2
CDR3: CASSSGDGSNEKLFF
DNA: TGTGCCAGCAGCTCAGGGGACGGCTCTAATGAAAAACTGTTTTTT

J: TRBJ2-5
D: .
size: .
V: TRBV14
CDR3: CASSQVDWGVQETQYF
DNA: TGTGCCAGCAGCCAAGTGGACTGGGGGGTACAAGAGACCCAGTACTTC

J: TRBJ2-3
D: .
size: few
V: TRBV12-3/TRBV12-4
CDR3: CASSPVINTDTQYF
DNA: TGTGCCAGCAGCCCTGTGATTAACACAGATACGCAGTATTTT

J: TRBJ2-1
D: TRBD2
size: .
V: TRBV5-6
CDR3: CASSFGLAGEDEQFF
DNA: TGTGCCAGCAGTTTCGGACTAGCGGGAGAGGATGAGCAGTTCTTC

J: TRBJ2-1
D: .
size: .
V: TRBV5-1
CDR3: CASRQGSQEQFF
DNA: TGCGCCAGCAGACAGGGTTCTCAAGAGCAGTTCTTC

J: TRBJ1-4
D: .
size: .
V: TRBV7-8
CDR3: CASSLGGGGGEKLFF
DNA: TGTGCCAGCAGCCTTGGGGGGGGCGGAGGTGAAAAACTGTTTTTT

J: TRBJ2-7
D: TRBD1
size: few
V: TRBV4-1
CDR3: CASSLEPGQEYEQYF
DNA: TGCGCCAGCAGCCTCGAACCGGGACAGGAGTACGAGCAGTACTTC

J: TRBJ2-5
D: .
size: few
V: TRBV15
CDR3: CATSNRQETQYF
DNA: TGTGCCACCAGCAACCGGCAAGAGACCCAGTACTTC

J: TRBJ1-5
D: .
size: .
V: TRBV28
CDR3: CASVRGNQPQHF
DNA: TGTGCCAGCGTCCGGGGGAATCAGCCCCAGCATTTT

J: TRBJ2-4
D: .
size: .
V: TRBV27
CDR3: CASSLAAPELAKNIQYF
DNA: TGTGCCAGCAGTTTAGCGGCACCTGAACTAGCCAAAAACATTCAGTACTTC

J: TRBJ2-1
D: TRBD2
size: few
V: TRBV7-7
CDR3: CASSLEGLAGFDEQFF
DNA: TGTGCTAGCAGCTTGGAGGGACTAGCGGGATTCGATGAGCAGTTCTTC

J: TRBJ2-5
D: TRBD2
size: .
V: TRBV24-1
CDR3: CATSDARLAGAGQETQYF
DNA: TGTGCCACCAGTGACGCCCGACTAGCGGGGGCGGGGCAAGAGACCCAGTACTTC

J: TRBJ1-1
D: .
size: .
V: TRBV5-5
CDR3: CASSTYSNTEAFF
DNA: TGTGCCAGCAGCACATATTCGAACACTGAAGCTTTCTTT

J: TRBJ2-1
D: TRBD1
size: .
V: TRBV12-3/TRBV12-4
CDR3: CASSFHQGASYNEQFF
DNA: TGTGCCAGCAGTTTTCATCAGGGGGCGTCCTACAATGAGCAGTTCTTC

J: TRBJ1-1
D: .
size: .
V: TRBV5-1
CDR3: CASSPSSGNTEAFF
DNA: TGCGCCAGCAGCCCATCCTCCGGGAACACTGAAGCTTTCTTT

J: TRBJ2-1
D: TRBD1
size: .
V: TRBV7-2
CDR3: CASSRGGVREQFF
DNA: TGTGCCAGCAGCCGAGGGGGCGTCAGGGAGCAGTTCTTC

J: TRBJ1-2
D: .
size: .
V: TRBV11-2
CDR3: CASSLSGALNYGYTF
DNA: TGTGCCAGCAGCTTGTCAGGGGCCCTTAACTATGGCTACACCTTC

J: TRBJ2-5
D: .
size: .
V: TRBV12-3/TRBV12-4
CDR3: CASTEGLETQYF
DNA: TGTGCCAGCACCGAGGGTTTGGAGACCCAGTACTTC

J: TRBJ2-1
D: .
size: .
V: TRBV7-3
CDR3: CATGWGPGNEQFF
DNA: TGTGCCACGGGCTGGGGGCCGGGCAATGAGCAGTTCTTC

J: TRBJ2-5
D: TRBD1
size: .
V: TRBV25-1
CDR3: CASSSQAGGLWFF
DNA: TGTGCCAGCTCCTCTCAGGCAGGGGGCTTATGGTTCTTC

J: TRBJ2-2
D: TRBD1
size: .
V: TRBV20-1
CDR3: CSARKPGQAFTGELFF
DNA: TGCAGTGCTAGGAAACCGGGACAGGCTTTTACCGGGGAGCTGTTTTTT

J: TRBJ1-2
D: .
size: .
V: TRBV5-1
CDR3: CASSLLGREDYTF
DNA: TGCGCCAGCAGCTTGCTGGGCAGGGAGGACTACACCTTC

J: TRBJ2-3
D: TRBD2
size: .
V: TRBV2
CDR3: CASDLAGLRTDTQYF
DNA: TGTGCCAGCGACTTAGCGGGGTTACGCACAGATACGCAGTATTTT

J: TRBJ2-1
D: .
size: .
V: TRBV7-2
CDR3: CASSLVGTPFF
DNA: TGTGCCAGCAGCTTAGTAGGGACCCCCTTCTTC

J: TRBJ2-7
D: .
size: .
V: TRBV10-3
CDR3: CAISEGQGGYEQYF
DNA: TGTGCCATCAGTGAGGGGCAGGGCGGGTACGAGCAGTACTTC

J: TRBJ2-1
D: TRBD1
size: .
V: TRBV29-1
CDR3: CSVPPRDRPYNEQFF
DNA: TGCAGCGTCCCCCCCCGGGACAGGCCTTACAATGAGCAGTTCTTC

J: TRBJ1-4
D: .
size: few
V: TRBV14
CDR3: CASSRGRNEKLFF
DNA: TGTGCCAGCAGCCGGGGCAGAAATGAAAAACTGTTTTTT

J: TRBJ1-4
D: .
size: .
V: TRBV7-9
CDR3: CASSSLRDGNEKLFF
DNA: TGTGCCAGCAGCTCACTTCGGGACGGAAATGAAAAACTGTTTTTT

J: TRBJ2-1
D: .
size: few
V: TRBV7-2
CDR3: CASSSTGYEQFF
DNA: TGTGCCAGCAGCTCTACAGGGTATGAGCAGTTCTTC

J: TRBJ2-3
D: .
size: .
V: TRBV9
CDR3: CASSHPRDTQYF
DNA: TGTGCCAGCAGCCACCCTCGAGATACGCAGTATTTT

J: TRBJ1-4
D: .
size: .
V: TRBV7-9
CDR3: CASCRGGADEKLFF
DNA: TGTGCCAGCTGCCGGGGGGGCGCGGATGAAAAACTGTTTTTT

J: TRBJ2-5
D: .
size: .
V: TRBV21-1
CDR3: CASSKGITGDQETQYF
DNA: TGTGCCAGCAGCAAAGGAATCACAGGGGACCAAGAGACCCAGTACTTC

J: TRBJ2-5
D: TRBD2
size: .
V: TRBV11-2
CDR3: CASSSELAGGETQYF
DNA: TGTGCCAGCAGCTCTGAGCTAGCGGGAGGGGAGACCCAGTACTTC

J: TRBJ2-1
D: TRBD2
size: .
V: TRBV27
CDR3: CASSSGTSGIYNEQFF
DNA: TGTGCCAGCAGTTCCGGGACTAGCGGGATCTACAATGAGCAGTTCTTC

J: TRBJ2-3
D: .
size: .
V: TRBV7-2
CDR3: CASSLVLGGATSTDTQYF
DNA: TGTGCCAGCAGCTTAGTCTTGGGGGGAGCGACTAGCACAGATACGCAGTATTTT

J: TRBJ2-5
D: TRBD2
size: .
V: TRBV7-2
CDR3: CASSLGLAGNYQETQYF
DNA: TGTGCCAGCAGCTTAGGTCTAGCGGGAAACTACCAAGAGACCCAGTACTTC

J: TRBJ2-7
D: TRBD2
size: few
V: TRBV12-3/TRBV12-4
CDR3: CASSVAGGEISYEQYF
DNA: TGTGCCAGCAGTGTGGCCGGGGGGGAGATCTCCTACGAGCAGTACTTC

J: TRBJ1-3
D: TRBD1
size: few
V: TRBV2
CDR3: CASSEWAGGSSGNTIYF
DNA: TGTGCCAGCAGTGAATGGGCAGGGGGCAGCTCTGGAAACACCATATATTTT

J: TRBJ1-4
D: .
size: few
V: TRBV20-1
CDR3: CSAPPAGSGEKLFF
DNA: TGCAGTGCTCCCCCGGCAGGGAGCGGTGAAAAACTGTTTTTT

J: TRBJ2-5
D: .
size: .
V: TRBV28
CDR3: CASSLTIDRIQETQYF
DNA: TGTGCCAGCAGCCTTACCATTGACAGGATCCAAGAGACCCAGTACTTC

J: TRBJ2-5
D: TRBD2
size: .
V: TRBV27
CDR3: CASTTSSGGPKTQYF
DNA: TGTGCCAGCACCACCTCTTCGGGAGGGCCTAAGACCCAGTACTTC

J: TRBJ1-4
D: .
size: .
V: TRBV5-1
CDR3: CASSSAGTHNEKLFF
DNA: TGCGCCAGCAGCTCCGCCGGGACACATAATGAAAAACTGTTTTTT

J: TRBJ2-2
D: TRBD2
size: .
V: TRBV19
CDR3: CASGHQRGGTGELFF
DNA: TGTGCCAGTGGACACCAGCGGGGCGGCACCGGGGAGCTGTTTTTT

J: TRBJ1-2
D: .
size: few
V: TRBV29-1
CDR3: CSVEDGSNYGYTF
DNA: TGCAGCGTTGAGGACGGATCTAACTATGGCTACACCTTC

J: TRBJ2-3
D: .
size: .
V: TRBV2
CDR3: CASKAEVTDTQYF
DNA: TGTGCCAGCAAGGCGGAGGTCACAGATACGCAGTATTTT

J: TRBJ2-7
D: .
size: few
V: TRBV28
CDR3: CASRVGGKEQYF
DNA: TGTGCCAGCAGGGTTGGGGGTAAAGAGCAGTACTTC

J: TRBJ1-1
D: .
size: few
V: TRBV29-1
CDR3: CSVEIGERTEAFF
DNA: TGCAGCGTTGAGATAGGGGAGAGGACTGAAGCTTTCTTT

J: TRBJ2-1
D: TRBD2
size: .
V: TRBV9
CDR3: CASSPLAGNNEQFF
DNA: TGTGCCAGCAGCCCACTAGCGGGAAACAATGAGCAGTTCTTC